Below are 29 T cell receptor beta chains sequenced from a single sample in a study of regulatory T cells in long-lasting Graves disease. To make TCR beta libraries, researchers used iRepertoire HTBI primers and Arm-PCR of CDR3 regions. TCRdb processed the multiplex PCR reads anew with MiXCR; each CDR3 protein has one entry. The repertoire holds hundreds of thousands of distinct CDR3 sequences, with approximately 16% as singletons. Sample time point: newly diagnosed GD, antithyroid drugs for less than 3 months. RNA extracted from PBMCs served as the sequencing template. These data were also filed under a second study, of T cells in Graves' hyperthyroidism and ophthalmopathy.

Source: peripheral blood mononuclear cells (PBMCs), taken at new diagnosis, from a patient treated with antithyroid drugs. The receptors derive from a man between 40 and 49 years old with Graves disease.

Many counts were recorded for this clonotype. The V and J genes are TRBV28 and TRBJ1-5; TRBD1 aligns across 8 bases. Unmatched junction bases numbered 10, after V lost 5 bases and J lost 7 bases. Germline CDR1 reads MDHEN; CDR2 reads SYDVKM. This CDR3 is built from 15 residues. Written as DNA, the CDR3 is TGTGCCAGCAGTCTACTCCAGGGGGCCGGGCAGCCCCAGCATTTT. Its protein is CASSLLQGAGQPQHF. Looking up the rest from reference TRBV28 and TRBJ1-5 gives the full variable domain: DVKVTQSSRYLVKRTGEKVFLECVQDMDHENMFWYRQDPGLGLRLIYFSYDVKMKEKGDIPEGYSVSREKKERFSLILESASTNQTSMYLCASSLLQGAGQPQHFGDGTRLSIL.

This clonotype has only a few counts. V and J are TRBV6-2 or TRBV6-3 and TRBJ2-7; the D is unclear. The CDR3 has 15 amino acids. From germline, CDR1 is MNHEY and CDR2 SVGEGT. V dropped 0 bases and J dropped 3 bases, with 12 bases sitting between them. The CDR3 here is CASSYSAGSFYEQYF. The CDR3 DNA reads as TGTGCCAGCAGTTACTCCGCCGGGTCCTTCTACGAGCAGTACTTC.

In this sample, this clonotype turned up many times. The V and J genes are TRBV10-3 and TRBJ1-3; D remains unclear. The CDR3 covers 14 residues. Germline V lookup: CDR1 ENHRY, CDR2 SYGVKD. V shed 4 bases and J shed 0 bases, with 7 bases lying between them. This chain's CDR3 is CAISGPFSGNTIYF. The DNA of the CDR3 is TGTGCCATCAGTGGACCTTTCTCTGGAAACACCATATATTTT.

This clonotype occurred many times. V is TRBV25-1 and J is TRBJ2-5; D is possibly TRBD1 (6 bases). The CDR3 totals 13 residues. Germline-derived CDR1 and CDR2 are MGHDK and SYGVNS. Trimming cost V 3 bases and J 5 bases, with 10 bases left between them. CDR3: CASSDSGVETQYF. CDR3 DNA sequence: TGTGCCAGCAGTGATTCAGGGGTCGAGACCCAGTACTTC.

This clonotype was seen repeatedly, ten times or more. The chain links TRBV28 to TRBJ1-2, with 8 bases that match TRBD1. This CDR3 is built from 15 residues. Germline CDR1 reads MDHEN; CDR2 reads SYDVKM. The trim removed 6 bases at V and 4 bases at J, leaving 10 bases unmatched. The CDR3 loop reads CASSPLGQDLYGYTF. The CDR3, as DNA: TGTGCCAGCAGCCCTTTGGGACAGGACCTCTATGGCTACACCTTC.

This clonotype was recorded at least ten times. CDR3 loop: CASNAQGFGYEQYF. As DNA, the CDR3 is TGCGCCAGCAACGCACAGGGGTTTGGCTACGAGCAGTACTTC. The V and J genes are TRBV5-1 and TRBJ2-7; 7 nucleotides match TRBD1. Germline V gives CDR1 SGHRS, CDR2 YFSETQ. V lost 6 bases and J lost 3; bases outside the gene matches: 9. The CDR3 length is 14 residues. The whole variable domain, filled in from reference TRBV5-1 and TRBJ2-7, reads KAGVTQTPRYLIKTRGQQVTLSCSPISGHRSVSWYQQTPGQGLQFLFEYFSETQRNKGNFPGRFSGRQFSNSRSEMNVSTLELGDSALYLCASNAQGFGYEQYFGPGTRLTVT.

This clonotype showed up just a few times. This CDR3 is CASSPPGSILRPQHF. CDR3 nucleotide sequence: TGTGCCAGCTCACCACCGGGGTCCATCCTCCGGCCCCAGCATTTT. This sequence joins TRBV18 and TRBJ1-5; D gene unclear. V was shortened by 0 bases and J by 9 bases, with 15 bases between the two germline ends. Per the germline V gene, CDR1 is KGHSH and CDR2 is LQKENI. CDR3 length: 15 amino acids.

This clonotype was counted many times. The chain uses TRBV10-3 and TRBJ2-7, with 7 bases fitting TRBD1. V was clipped by 7 bases and J by 6 bases; unmatched bases: 12. The CDR3 is 14 amino acids. CDR1 and CDR2 from the germline V gene are ENHRY and SYGVKD. In DNA, the CDR3 is TGTGCCATCAAGCCTGCAGGGGGATCGGGCGAGCAGTACTTC. Its protein product is CAIKPAGGSGEQYF.

This chain connects TRBV28 to TRBJ2-1, with D maybe TRBD2 (6 bases). CDR3 length: 14 residues. Deletions cut 7 bases from V and 3 bases from J, with 13 bases between. Germline-derived CDR1 and CDR2 are MDHEN and SYDVKM. For the CDR3, the DNA is TGTGCCAGCACCGGGGGTGGTCACTACAATGAGCAGTTCTTC. Translation gives CASTGGGHYNEQFF.

The chain combines TRBV24-1 with TRBJ1-5; 7 bases agree with TRBD1. Germline-derived CDR1 and CDR2 are KGHDR and SFDVKD. This CDR3 is 17 amino acids long. The junction had 9 bases not matched to a gene; V was cut back by 0 bases and J by 5 bases. The CDR3 region has the DNA TGTGCCACCAGTGATTTGATTGGTGAAGGGGGCTATCAGCCCCAGCATTTT. Translation gives CATSDLIGEGGYQPQHF.

This chain joins TRBV7-2 and TRBJ2-2, with 7 bases fitting TRBD2. The CDR3 extends over 14 amino acids. Germline V gene data show CDR1 as SGHTA and CDR2 as FQGNSA. The V and J ends lost 6 bases and 6 bases, in that order; junction bases with no gene match: 7. CDR3 DNA sequence: TGTGCCAGCAGGTCCTCTGGGGGGGCCGGGGAGCTGTTTTTT. This translates into CASRSSGGAGELFF.

A remark on this clonotype: No conserved phenylalanine or tryptophan is present at the end of the CDR3, so a read error is the likely explanation. The chain joins TRBV2 to TRBJ1-2; D not resolved. Trimming stripped 7 bases from V and 4 bases from J, with 13 bases between. The CDR3 length is 13 residues. The V gene's germline CDR1 is SNHLY and CDR2 FYNNEI. In DNA, the CDR3 is TGTGCCAGCACTATAGACTGGATCTATGGCTACACCCTC. It yields the protein CASTIDWIYGYTL.

The chain links TRBV20-1 to TRBJ2-7, with D tentatively TRBD2 (5 bases). The V end was cut by 3 bases, the J end by 4 bases, with 10 bases between. The CDR3 loop spans 12 amino acids. CDR1 is DFQATT, CDR2 SNEGSKA, per germline (reference sequence). As DNA, the CDR3 is TGCAGTGCTAGTTCTCGGGGTTACGAGCAGTACTTC. Translation gives CSASSRGYEQYF.

The chain couples TRBV2 to TRBJ2-5, with a tentative D call TRBD2 (5 bases). The V gene's germline CDR1 is SNHLY and CDR2 FYNNEI. The length of the CDR3 is 13 residues. Between the trimmed V and J ends, which lost 4 bases and 7 bases, there was a span of 13 bases. CDR3 DNA sequence: TGTGCCAGCAGTGGAGGGCGCTTTGGGACCCAGTACTTC. Translation: CASSGGRFGTQYF.

This chain links TRBV5-1 with TRBJ2-1; D tentatively reads TRBD1 or TRBD2 (6 bases each). CDR3 length: 15 amino acids. The V end lost 3 bases, the J end lost 4 bases, and 14 bases lay between the germline ends. In germline, CDR1 is SGHRS, CDR2 YFSETQ. The CDR3 DNA reads TGCGCCAGCAGCTGGGCTCGGGGGACATACAATGAGCAGTTCTTC. Its translation is CASSWARGTYNEQFF.

This clonotype has at least ten counts. The V and J genes are TRBV18 and TRBJ2-3; D gene ambiguous. This CDR3 has 14 residues. Trimming took 2 bases from V and 6 from J, leaving 12 bases between them. The germline V gene has CDR1 KGHSH and CDR2 LQKENI. The CDR3 DNA reads as TGTGCCAGCTCACCAGGGCAGCCCGGCGATACGCAGTATTTT. This translates into CASSPGQPGDTQYF. Full variable domain (missing parts from reference TRBV18 and TRBJ2-3): NAGVMQNPRHLVRRRGQEARLRCSPMKGHSHVYWYRQLPEEGLKFMVYLQKENIIDESGMPKERFSAEFPKEGPSILRIQQVVRGDSAAYFCASSPGQPGDTQYFGPGTRLTVL.

Comment on this clonotype: A read error is possible here, since a much larger clone lies one base away. The V call is TRBV7-2, the J call TRBJ2-3, with 7 bases fitting TRBD2. This CDR3 spans 14 amino acids. Per germline, CDR1 SGHTA and CDR2 FQGNSA. CDR3 bases: TGTGCCGGCAGCTGGGGGGGGTCCCGGGATACGCAGTATTTT. Its protein is CAGSWGGSRDTQYF.

CDR3 sequence: CASSQAPDRVPNEKLFF. The CDR3 region has the DNA TGTGCCAGCAGCCAGGCCCCTGACAGGGTTCCTAATGAAAAACTGTTTTTT. The chain has TRBV11-2 and TRBJ1-4; 7 nucleotides agree with TRBD1. The germline V gene has CDR1 SGHAT and CDR2 FQNNGV. V lost 5 bases, J lost 3 bases, and 12 bases stayed unmatched. The CDR3 spans 17 residues.

This clonotype was found many times. The V gene is TRBV27, the J gene TRBJ2-7, with a tentative D call TRBD2 (6 bases). The CDR3 has 14 residues. The V gene lost 6 bases and the J gene lost 6 bases, with 18 bases spanning the gap. The germline gives CDR1 MNHEY, CDR2 SMNVEV (reference sequence). The CDR3 nucleotides are TGTGCCAGCAGCCCTGGAACTGGAGCGGGCGAGCAGTACTTC. This gives the protein CASSPGTGAGEQYF.

The sample holds many counts of this clonotype. The chain recombines TRBV5-1 with TRBJ2-3; D is ambiguous. Germline V gene sequence: CDR1 SGHRS, CDR2 YFSETQ. V was trimmed by 1 base and J by 6 bases, leaving 12 bases between them. This CDR3 spans 14 amino acids. Here the CDR3 DNA reads TGCGCCAGCAGCTTGAGTCGGTATCAGGATACGCAGTATTTT. Translation: CASSLSRYQDTQYF.

This chain links TRBV7-9 with TRBJ2-2; 9 bases line up with TRBD1. The J segment lost 4 bases and the V segment lost 6 bases, leaving 9 bases of the junction unmatched. This CDR3 has 16 amino acids. The germline gives CDR1 SEHNR, CDR2 FQNEAQ (reference sequence). The CDR3 loop is CASRLRRDRVTGELFF. The CDR3 DNA reads TGTGCCAGCAGACTACGAAGGGACAGGGTCACCGGGGAGCTGTTTTTT.

The rearrangement joins TRBV4-3 to TRBJ1-6; TRBD1 might be the D (6 bases). The CDR3 contains 16 residues. Trimming took off 3 bases at V and 8 bases at J, with 17 bases between the two ends. Germline CDR1 is LGHNA and CDR2 is YSLEER. The CDR3 coding sequence is TGCGCCAGCAGCCAGAAACGACAGGCTTCCTATTCACCCCTCCACTTT. Protein product: CASSQKRQASYSPLHF.

The table lists this clonotype with many counts. The chain links TRBV6-5 to TRBJ1-1; D gene unclear. This CDR3 region has 12 residues. V gave up 2 bases and J gave up 6 bases, with 7 bases separating them. Germline CDR1 is MNHEY and CDR2 is SVGAGI. The CDR3 loop is CASSYPAPEAFF. The CDR3 coding sequence is TGTGCCAGCAGTTACCCGGCCCCTGAAGCTTTCTTT.

In its sample, this clonotype was seen a few times. CDR3 nucleotide sequence: TGCAGTGCTAGAGCTCCGGGACAGGGGGCAGGCAATCAGCCCCAGCATTTT. Residues: CSARAPGQGAGNQPQHF. This chain links TRBV20-1 with TRBJ1-5, with 12 bases matching TRBD1. Per the germline V gene, CDR1 is DFQATT and CDR2 is SNEGSKA (reference sequence). Trimming cost V 1 base and J 2 bases; bases outside gene matches: 6. This CDR3 has 17 residues.

Of note for this clonotype: One base separates it from a far larger clone, so it is likely a read error. The V gene is TRBV2, the J gene TRBJ2-7; 12 bases align to TRBD2. In germline, CDR1 is SNHLY, CDR2 FYNNEI. The CDR3 is 15 amino acids. The trim removed 4 bases at V and 7 bases at J, leaving 8 bases unmatched. The CDR3 reads CASSGASGGDNEQYF. DNA for the CDR3: TGTGCCAGCAGTGGGGCTAGCGGGGGGGACAATGAGCAGTACTTC.

This clonotype was recorded at least ten times. The chain links TRBV3-1 to TRBJ1-1, with 10 positions matching TRBD1. CDR1 and CDR2 (germline): LGHDT, YNNKEL (reference sequence). The CDR3 length is 18 residues. V was clipped by 0 bases and J by 3 bases; unmatched bases: 10. The CDR3 region is CASSQEPGQGTLDTEAFF. In DNA form, the CDR3 reads TGTGCCAGCAGCCAAGAACCGGGACAGGGGACTTTGGACACTGAAGCTTTCTTT. Supplemented by reference TRBV3-1 and TRBJ1-1, the full variable domain reads DTAVSQTPKYLVTQMGNDKSIKCEQNLGHDTMYWYKQDSKKFLKIMFSYNNKELIINETVPNRFSPKSPDKAHLNLHINSLELGDSAVYFCASSQEPGQGTLDTEAFFGQGTRLTVV.

This clonotype was recorded a few times. J is TRBJ2-4 and V is TRBV6-2 or TRBV6-3; D may correspond to TRBD1 or TRBD2 (5 bases each). The germline V gene has CDR1 MNHEY and CDR2 SVGEGT. Trimming took 6 bases from V and 0 from J, leaving 9 bases between them. This CDR3 contains 14 residues. CDR3 amino acids: CASREGLAKNIQYF. The CDR3 DNA reads TGTGCCAGCAGAGAGGGGTTAGCCAAAAACATTCAGTACTTC.

The chain's CDR3 is CASSSTYFGYTF. The CDR3 DNA sequence: TGTGCCAGCAGTTCCACATATTTCGGCTACACCTTC. The chain couples TRBV28 to TRBJ1-2; D ambiguous. Per germline, CDR1 MDHEN and CDR2 SYDVKM. The CDR3 spans 12 residues. The V end was cut by 4 bases, the J end by 8 bases, with 11 bases between.

The sample holds a few counts of this clonotype. The V call is TRBV4-1, the J call TRBJ2-1; either TRBD1 or TRBD2 may fit D (5 bases each). The CDR3 is made up of 23 amino acids. Germline CDR1 reads MGHRA; CDR2 reads YSYEKL. Deletions cut 2 bases from V and 0 bases from J, with 32 bases between. In DNA form, the CDR3 reads TGCGCCAGCAGCCAACTTCCGGGACCAACCTATCCGCTGAACCGGTACTCCTACAATGAGCAGTTCTTC. Amino acids: CASSQLPGPTYPLNRYSYNEQFF.